This entry lists 24 T cell receptor beta chains sequenced from one sample in a study of shared clonotypes between healthy human individuals. Positively selected for CCR7, the CD45RO-negative cells used as naive CD8 cells excluded terminally differentiated effector memory CD45RA+ cells. Here immunoSEQ multiplex PCR was the method, and the copy in TCRdb shows in-frame clones only, minus some. The sample shows millions of clones, roughly 95% of them seen only once. The specimen was naive CD8+ T cells sorted from blood. The receptors here all came from a man between 18 and 35 years old in good health.

Note on this clone: This same CDR3 is encoded by further DNA sequences in the sample. The chain employs TRBV27 and TRBJ2-1; tentatively, D is TRBD2 (5 bases). Germline V lookup: CDR1 MNHEY, CDR2 SMNVEV (reference sequence). The CDR3 is 13 residues long. Between the trimmed V and J ends, which lost 5 bases and 10 bases, there was a span of 15 bases. The DNA of the CDR3 is TGTGCCAGCAGTCTCCGGGGATTTGACGAGCAGTTCTTC. Its translation: CASSLRGFDEQFF.

This sequence joins TRBV6-1 and TRBJ2-7; the D gene could be TRBD1 or TRBD2 (5 bases each). The ends were cut back, 6 bases at V and 0 bases at J, with 12 bases in the middle. This CDR3 is 14 amino acids long. Germline CDR1 MNHNS, CDR2 SASEGT. This CDR3 is CASSRDLSSYEQYF. In DNA, the CDR3 is TGTGCCAGCAGCCGGGACCTGAGCTCCTACGAGCAGTACTTC.

A remark on this clone: Different DNA sequences within this sample yield the same CDR3. The chain links TRBV4-1 to TRBJ1-2; TRBD1 matches at 8 bases. Germline CDR1 reads MGHRA; CDR2 reads YSYEKL. CDR3 length: 15 amino acids. V lost 2 bases and J lost 0; bases outside the gene matches: 2. CDR3 in DNA: TGCGCCAGCAGCCAACGGACAGGGCCTAACTATGGCTACACCTTC. This codes for CASSQRTGPNYGYTF.

V and J are TRBV5-6 and TRBJ2-1, with TRBD2 identical over 9 bases. Trimming at V came to 5 bases and at J to 2 bases, leaving 5 bases not matched to a gene. This CDR3 has 15 residues. Germline V gene sequence: CDR1 SGHDT, CDR2 YYEEEE. The CDR3 coding sequence is TGTGCCAGCAGTTTAGGGACTAGCCCCTACAATGAGCAGTTCTTC. Translating gives CASSLGTSPYNEQFF.

The rearrangement joins TRBV7-8 to TRBJ1-2, with D possibly matching TRBD1 (6 bases). V dropped 3 bases and J dropped 4 bases, with 9 bases sitting between them. Per germline, CDR1 SGHVS and CDR2 FQNEAQ. CDR3 length: 13 amino acids. CDR3 bases: TGTGCCAGCAGCTTCGGACAGACCTATGGCTACACCTTC. This sequence encodes CASSFGQTYGYTF.

The V and J genes are TRBV4-2 and TRBJ2-1; a weak D match, TRBD2 (5 bases). The CDR3 covers 16 residues. CDR1 and CDR2 from the germline V gene are LGHNA and YNFKEQ. Trimming pared 0 bases from V and 0 bases from J, leaving 9 bases between. Here the CDR3 DNA reads TGTGCCAGCAGCCAAGATCGGGGTAGCTCCTACAATGAGCAGTTCTTC. Its translation: CASSQDRGSSYNEQFF.

This chain links TRBV5-6 with TRBJ1-1, with D perhaps matching TRBD1 (5 bases). V was cut by 3 bases and J by 3 bases, with 18 bases left in between. This CDR3 has 16 residues. Germline CDR1 and CDR2: SGHDT and YYEEEE. DNA of the CDR3: TGTGCCAGCAGCTCCCCGTGGGAGGGAGGGGACACTGAAGCTTTCTTT. It encodes CASSSPWEGGDTEAFF.

The rearrangement joins TRBV5-1 to TRBJ2-3; TRBD2 aligns across 10 bases. This CDR3 has 17 residues. CDR1 is SGHRS and CDR2 is YFSETQ in the germline V gene. V lost 3 bases and J lost 6; bases outside the gene matches: 13. CDR3: CASSYGQEQREGDTQYF. CDR3 DNA: TGCGCCAGCAGCTACGGACAGGAGCAGCGGGAGGGGGATACGCAGTATTTT.

This chain joins TRBV4-1 and TRBJ2-7; 8 bases are a match to TRBD2. V was clipped by 4 bases and J by 0 bases; unmatched bases: 8. The germline V gene has CDR1 MGHRA and CDR2 YSYEKL. The CDR3 loop spans 16 amino acids. The CDR3 protein is CASSPIGGADSYEQYF. Here the CDR3 DNA reads TGCGCCAGCAGCCCGATCGGGGGGGCCGACTCCTACGAGCAGTACTTC.

The rearrangement uses TRBV5-5 and TRBJ1-5; D not resolved. V lost 5 bases and J lost 3, with 15 bases in between. CDR3 size: 15 residues. Germline loops: CDR1 SGHKS, CDR2 YYEKEE (reference sequence). CDR3 sequence: CASRSEPWDNQPQHF. In DNA, the CDR3 is TGTGCCAGCAGGTCGGAGCCTTGGGACAATCAGCCCCAGCATTTT.

This clone was recorded a few times. This chain connects TRBV7-9 to TRBJ1-6; 9 bases align to TRBD1. Germline CDR1 reads SEHNR; CDR2 reads FQNEAQ (reference sequence). J gave up 0 bases and V 5 bases, and 5 bases lay outside the gene matches. The CDR3 spans 17 residues. CDR3 nucleotides: TGTGCCAGCAGCGAAGGGACAGGGAGCTCCTATAATTCACCCCTCCACTTT. As protein: CASSEGTGSSYNSPLHF.

This clone was seen once. V and J are TRBV4-3 and TRBJ2-7; 12 nucleotides agree with TRBD1. This CDR3 is built from 15 residues. The trim removed 2 bases at V and 6 bases at J, leaving 5 bases unmatched. Germline CDR1 LGHNA, CDR2 YSLEER. The CDR3, as DNA: TGCGCCAGCAGCCAAACGGGACAGGGGGCTAGCGAGCAGTACTTC. Translation: CASSQTGQGASEQYF.

There are a few counts of this clone. The rearrangement uses TRBV7-9 and TRBJ1-4, with D unclear. The CDR3 sequence is 13 residues long. The V end was cut by 1 base, the J end by 11 bases, with 11 bases between. CDR1 SEHNR and CDR2 FQNEAQ come from the germline V gene (reference sequence). CDR3 in amino acids: CASSLGPIGKLFF. The CDR3 nucleotides are TGTGCCAGCAGCTTAGGTCCCATCGGGAAACTGTTTTTT.

This clone was detected only once. The chain recombines TRBV11-2 with TRBJ1-1; D is uncertain. This CDR3 contains 16 residues. V lost 5 bases and J lost 4, with 20 bases in between. CDR1 and CDR2 from the germline V gene are SGHAT and FQNNGV. CDR3 in amino acids: CASSRLVQSVGTEAFF. CDR3 nucleotides: TGTGCCAGCAGCCGGCTCGTGCAGTCTGTCGGCACTGAAGCTTTCTTT.

The chain carries TRBV2 and TRBJ2-7; TRBD2 might be the D (6 bases). This CDR3 has 14 residues. Per the germline V gene, CDR1 is SNHLY and CDR2 is FYNNEI. V gave up 4 bases and J gave up 1 base, with 11 bases separating them. The CDR3 here is CASSASSASYEQYF. The CDR3 DNA sequence: TGTGCCAGCAGTGCGTCTAGCGCATCCTACGAGCAGTACTTC.

The V and J genes are TRBV5-4 and TRBJ2-7; 8 nucleotides match TRBD2. CDR1 is SGHNT and CDR2 is YYREEE in the germline V gene (reference sequence). With 2 bases clipped from V and 3 bases from J, the junction kept 4 bases outside the gene matches. This CDR3 is 14 amino acids long. The CDR3 sequence is CASSLPGTSYEQYF. Written as DNA, the CDR3 is TGTGCCAGCAGCTTACCCGGGACTAGCTACGAGCAGTACTTC.

Worth noting for this clone: Additional DNA sequences in this sample encode the identical CDR3. This chain connects TRBV14 to TRBJ2-1; no definite D call. The V end lost 1 base, the J end lost 4 bases, and 2 bases lay between the germline ends. Germline loops: CDR1 SGHDN, CDR2 FVKESK. The CDR3 is 12 amino acids. The CDR3 sequence: CASSQGYNEQFF. CDR3 sequence (DNA): TGTGCCAGCAGCCAAGGATACAATGAGCAGTTCTTC.

Notes on this clone: Other DNA sequences in this sample translate to the same CDR3. V usage is TRBV10-2 and J usage is TRBJ2-7; D not certain. Germline-derived CDR1 and CDR2 are WSHSY and SAAADI. V shed 6 bases and J shed 0 bases, with 9 bases lying between them. This CDR3 contains 13 residues. Here the CDR3 reads CASSEWDSYEQYF. For the CDR3, the DNA is TGCGCCAGCAGCGAATGGGACTCCTACGAGCAGTACTTC.

The genes are TRBV27 and TRBJ2-3, with 11 bases lining up with TRBD2. The CDR3 sequence is 18 residues long. Losses at the gene ends were 0 bases for V and 1 base for J; bases not matched to a gene: 6. CDR1 and CDR2 from the germline V gene are MNHEY and SMNVEV (reference sequence). The CDR3: CASSLSIMGLAGTDTQYF. The CDR3 nucleotides read TGTGCCAGCAGTTTATCCATAATGGGACTAGCGGGCACAGATACGCAGTATTTT.

The chain is built from TRBV5-4 and TRBJ2-7; a possible D gene is TRBD1 (6 bases). V lost 4 bases and J lost 1, with 12 bases in between. The CDR3 runs to 14 residues. Germline V lookup: CDR1 SGHNT, CDR2 YYREEE (reference sequence). In nucleotides, the CDR3 is TGTGCCAGCAGCATACTGGGACAATCCTACGAGCAGTACTTC. This translates into CASSILGQSYEQYF.

The chain has TRBV25-1 and TRBJ1-3; no firm D call. The CDR3 sequence is 13 residues long. V shed 6 bases and J shed 4 bases, with 10 bases lying between them. Germline V gives CDR1 MGHDK, CDR2 SYGVNS. The DNA of the CDR3 is TGTGCCAGCAGCCCTCGGGCGGGAAACACCATATATTTT. Translated: CASSPRAGNTIYF.

The chain couples TRBV29-1 to TRBJ2-5, with D perhaps given as TRBD1 or TRBD2 (5 bases each). Germline assignment: CDR1 SQVTM and CDR2 ANQGSEA. Trimming removed 7 bases at V and 4 bases at J, with 16 bases between. This CDR3 comprises 13 residues. CDR3 nucleotide sequence: TGCAGCGGGGACGGACCCTGGGGAGAGACCCAGTACTTC. Encoded protein: CSGDGPWGETQYF.

Points on this clone: Within the sample, other DNA sequences also encode this same CDR3. This chain connects TRBV27 to TRBJ2-7, with 7 bases identical to TRBD1. Per germline, CDR1 MNHEY and CDR2 SMNVEV (reference sequence). The CDR3 spans 14 residues. V shed 0 bases and J 3 bases; nucleotides not matched to a gene: 2. The DNA for the CDR3 is TGTGCCAGCAGTTTATCTTGGGACAGCTACGAGCAGTACTTC. Protein: CASSLSWDSYEQYF.

With regard to this clone: Different DNA sequences within this sample yield the same CDR3. This chain links TRBV7-9 with TRBJ1-2; 9 nucleotides line up with TRBD1. Germline V gene lookup returns CDR1 SEHNR and CDR2 FQNEAQ (reference sequence). Trimming removed 3 bases from V and 3 bases from J; junction bases left unmatched: 8. This CDR3 region has 16 residues. CDR3 coding DNA: TGTGCCAGCAGCTTGGCCCCGGGACAGGGCGACTATGGCTACACCTTC. This codes for CASSLAPGQGDYGYTF. Drawing the rest from reference TRBV7-9 and TRBJ1-2, the complete variable domain is DTGVSQNPRHKITKRGQNVTFRCDPISEHNRLYWYRQTLGQGPEFLTYFQNEAQLEKSRLLSDRFSAERPKGSFSTLEIQRTEQGDSAMYLCASSLAPGQGDYGYTFGSGTRLTVV.